A selection of T cell receptor beta chains follows, all from one sample in a study of T cells in Graves' hyperthyroidism and ophthalmopathy. MiXCR was run by TCRdb on the multiplex PCR reads, yielding one entry per CDR3 protein. The table lists approximately 610,000 distinct CDR3 sequences, 16% of them singletons. Source material: blood. The receptors derive from a woman aged 18-30 years with Graves' hyperthyroidism. Each CDR3 is given with its conserved first and last residue. D genes are given only for firm matches. For some rows the clone size is stated as once, few or many, or as a class when expanded; others skip it.

d_gene	v_gene	j_gene	abundance	CDR3nt	CDR3aa
-	TRBV5-1	TRBJ1-2	few	TGCGCCAGCAGCCCGGACGGCTACCCCCCTGGCTACACCTTC	CASSPDGYPPGYTF
-	TRBV5-1	TRBJ2-5	-	TGCGCCAGCACCCTGCCCCGTGACGGTCCGAACCAGTACTTC	CASTLPRDGPNQYF
TRBD2	TRBV28	TRBJ2-1	many	TGTGCCAGCAGTTTATGGCTCTTAAGGACTAGCGGGACCAGCTCCTACAATGAGCAGTTCTTC	CASSLWLLRTSGTSSYNEQFF
TRBD1	TRBV5-1	TRBJ1-2	few	TGCGCCAGCAGACCGGGACAGGACTATGGCTACACCTTC	CASRPGQDYGYTF
-	TRBV10-3	TRBJ1-2	-	TGTGCCATCAGTGGTCGAGACAGGACACTAGATGGCTACACCTTC	CAISGRDRTLDGYTF
TRBD1	TRBV25-1	TRBJ1-4	-	TGTGCCAGCAGTCCCCGGACAGGGCGCGCTGAAAAACTGTTTTTT	CASSPRTGRAEKLFF
-	TRBV6-1	TRBJ2-1	many	TGTGCCAGCAGTGCTCGGTTTAGCTCCTACAATGAGCAGTTCTTC	CASSARFSSYNEQFF
TRBD1	TRBV5-1	TRBJ2-1	many	TGCGCCAGCAGCTCCACGGACAGGGTCAACCATGAGCAGTTCTTC	CASSSTDRVNHEQFF
-	TRBV28	TRBJ2-2	few	TGTGCCAGCAGTTGGGTGAACACCGGGGAGCTGTTTTTT	CASSWVNTGELFF
TRBD1	TRBV19	TRBJ1-5	few	TGTGCCAGTAGTATGGGACAGGCCTTTTATCAGCCCCAGCATTTT	CASSMGQAFYQPQHF
TRBD2	TRBV5-1	TRBJ2-1	few	TGCGCCAGCAGCCGACTAGCGGGGGGTACAAACAATGAGCAGTTCTTC	CASSRLAGGTNNEQFF
TRBD1	TRBV2	TRBJ2-1	many	TGTGCCAGCAGCGGGACAGGGGACGGCCCCTACAATGAGCAGTTCTTC	CASSGTGDGPYNEQFF
-	TRBV11-2	TRBJ2-7	many	TGTGCCAGCAGCTTAGATCCAATAAGAGGGAGGAGCGGCGAGCAGTACTTC	CASSLDPIRGRSGEQYF
TRBD2	TRBV6-2/TRBV6-3	TRBJ2-1	-	TGTGCCAGCAGTTACTCGACTAGCGGGAGGTTCGATGAGCAGTTCTTC	CASSYSTSGRFDEQFF
TRBD1	TRBV28	TRBJ2-7	many	TGTGCCAGCAGCCATATGGGACAGGGTTACGAGCAGTACTTC	CASSHMGQGYEQYF
TRBD2	TRBV2	TRBJ2-1	many	TGTGCCAGCAGGCCTACTAGCGGGAGTAACAATGAGCAGTTCTTC	CASRPTSGSNNEQFF
TRBD1	TRBV2	TRBJ2-3	many	TGTGCCAGCAGAACAGACAGGGGTCGGGATACGCAGTATTTT	CASRTDRGRDTQYF
-	TRBV2	TRBJ2-3	many	TGTGCCAGCATTCGCGAGGGGGGCACAGATACGCAGTATTTT	CASIREGGTDTQYF
-	TRBV18	TRBJ1-1	many	TGTGCCAGCTCACCGACAGTTCCTATGAACACTGAAGCTTTCTTT	CASSPTVPMNTEAFF
-	TRBV20-1	TRBJ2-1	few	TGCAGTGCATTAGCGTCGGACCGTTCCTACAATGAGCAGTTCTTC	CSALASDRSYNEQFF
-	TRBV20-1	TRBJ2-2	-	TGCAGTGCTAGAGATCCCCGGGGGGCACCAAACACCGGGGAGCTGTTTTTT	CSARDPRGAPNTGELFF
-	TRBV12-3/TRBV12-4	TRBJ1-1	few	TGTGCCAGCAGGAATAAAAACTATGGCAGGGCGATTACTGAAGCTTTCTTT	CASRNKNYGRAITEAFF
TRBD2	TRBV5-5	TRBJ2-5	-	TGTGCCAGCAGCTCGACGCGGACTAGCGTTGAGACCCAGTACTTC	CASSSTRTSVETQYF
TRBD2	TRBV20-1	TRBJ2-1	few	TGCAGTGCTGGACCCTTCTTGCGGGGGGGCTATGTTGAGCAGTTCTTC	CSAGPFLRGGYVEQFF
TRBD2	TRBV29-1	TRBJ2-7	-	TGCAGCGTCGGACTAGCGACGAGCTCCTACGAGCAGTACTTC	CSVGLATSSYEQYF
TRBD1	TRBV27	TRBJ1-4	-	TGTGCCAACGGACAGGGAGGCGAAAAACTGTTTTTT	CANGQGGEKLFF
TRBD2	TRBV18	TRBJ2-3	few	TGTGCCAGCTCACCACTGGCTAGCGGGTCTAGCACAGATACGCAGTATTTT	CASSPLASGSSTDTQYF
TRBD2	TRBV20-1	TRBJ2-5	many	TGCAGTGCTCCCCCCCAGCGGGGCCTGGGTTCGACCCAGTACTTC	CSAPPQRGLGSTQYF
TRBD2	TRBV27	TRBJ2-3	many	TGTGCCAGCAGTTGGGGGAGGGGCACAGATACGCAGTATTTT	CASSWGRGTDTQYF
-	TRBV28	TRBJ1-1	many	TGTGCCAGCAGTTCCCCCGGACAATTGAACACTGAAGCTTTCTTT	CASSSPGQLNTEAFF
-	TRBV29-1	TRBJ2-5	-	TGCAGCGTTGAAAAAGTACCACCAGGGCCAATCTCGGGCCACCAAGAGACCCAGTACTTC	CSVEKVPPGPISGHQETQYF
TRBD2	TRBV24-1	TRBJ2-3	many	TGTGCCACCAGTGATCCAAAGACTAGCGGGGAATTAGATACGCAGTATTTT	CATSDPKTSGELDTQYF
-	TRBV14	TRBJ1-4	few	TGTGCCAGCAGCCAAGTCAAGGGCTTAGTTGCAACTAATGAAAAACTGTTTTTT	CASSQVKGLVATNEKLFF
-	TRBV25-1	TRBJ2-1	-	TGTGCCAGCAGTGAATTGAGGCACATTAACTCCTACAATGAGCAGTTCTTC	CASSELRHINSYNEQFF
TRBD1	TRBV28	TRBJ1-1	many	TGTGCCAGCAGTGACAGGGTAGAAACTGAAGCTTTCTTT	CASSDRVETEAFF
-	TRBV12-3/TRBV12-4	TRBJ2-7	-	TGTGCCAGCAGTCTTTTGCACGAGCAGTACTTC	CASSLLHEQYF
-	TRBV6-1	TRBJ2-1	many	TGTGCCACCACAGGGAGGTGGGGGGTAATCGATGAGCAGTTCTTC	CATTGRWGVIDEQFF
TRBD1	TRBV15	TRBJ2-6	-	TGTGCCACCAGCAGATCCGGGACAGGGTCTGGGGCCAACGTCCTGACTTTC	CATSRSGTGSGANVLTF
-	TRBV2	TRBJ2-7	once	TGTGCCAGCAGCCGTAGCGAGGGGGTCCACGAGCAGTACTTC	CASSRSEGVHEQYF
-	TRBV9	TRBJ2-2	few	TGTGCCAGCAGCGTAGACAGTTTTAACACCGGGGAGCTGTTTTTT	CASSVDSFNTGELFF